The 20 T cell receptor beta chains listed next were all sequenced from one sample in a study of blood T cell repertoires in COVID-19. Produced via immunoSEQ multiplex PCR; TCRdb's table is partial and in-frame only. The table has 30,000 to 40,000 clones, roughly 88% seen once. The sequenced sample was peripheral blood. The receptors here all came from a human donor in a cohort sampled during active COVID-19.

The CDR3 nucleotides are TGTGCCAGCAGGGACAGGGGGCCCACTGAAGCTTTCTTT. Residues: CASRDRGPTEAFF. The chain couples TRBV2 to TRBJ1-1, with 11 bases that match TRBD1. Unmatched junction bases numbered 1, after V lost 6 bases and J lost 4 bases. CDR1 is SNHLY and CDR2 is FYNNEI in the germline V gene. This CDR3 comprises 13 residues.

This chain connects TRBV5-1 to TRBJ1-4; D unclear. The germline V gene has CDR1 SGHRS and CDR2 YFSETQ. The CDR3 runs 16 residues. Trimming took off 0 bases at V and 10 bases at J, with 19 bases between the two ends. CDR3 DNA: TGCGCCAGCAGCTTGGATTCGGGAAACCAACTGGGAAAACTGTTTTTT. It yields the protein CASSLDSGNQLGKLFF.

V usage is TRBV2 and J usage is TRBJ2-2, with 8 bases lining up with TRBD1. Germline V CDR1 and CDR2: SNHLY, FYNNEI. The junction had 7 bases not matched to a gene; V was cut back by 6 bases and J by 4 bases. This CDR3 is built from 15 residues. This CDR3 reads CASRQQGVITGELFF. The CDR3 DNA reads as TGTGCCAGCAGACAACAGGGGGTGATCACCGGGGAGCTGTTTTTT.

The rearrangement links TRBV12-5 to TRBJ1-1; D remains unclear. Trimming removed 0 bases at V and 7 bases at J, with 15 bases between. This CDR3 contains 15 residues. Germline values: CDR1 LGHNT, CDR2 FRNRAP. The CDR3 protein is CASGLVLGSQHEAFF. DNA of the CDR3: TGTGCTAGTGGTTTGGTACTCGGGAGTCAACATGAAGCTTTCTTT.

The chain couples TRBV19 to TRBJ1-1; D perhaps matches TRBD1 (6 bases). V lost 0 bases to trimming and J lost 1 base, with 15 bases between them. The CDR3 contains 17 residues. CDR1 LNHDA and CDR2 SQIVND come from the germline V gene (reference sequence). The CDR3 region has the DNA TGTGCCAGTAGTATAGATAGGATTGGACAGCGGAACACTGAAGCTTTCTTT. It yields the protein CASSIDRIGQRNTEAFF.

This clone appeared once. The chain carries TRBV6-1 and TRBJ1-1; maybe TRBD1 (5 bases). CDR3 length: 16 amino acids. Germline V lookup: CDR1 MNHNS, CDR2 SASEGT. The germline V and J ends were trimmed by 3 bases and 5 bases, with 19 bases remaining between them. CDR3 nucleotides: TGTGCCAGCAGTGAGGTGGCAGGGTTTTATGTTACTGAAGCTTTCTTT. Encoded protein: CASSEVAGFYVTEAFF.

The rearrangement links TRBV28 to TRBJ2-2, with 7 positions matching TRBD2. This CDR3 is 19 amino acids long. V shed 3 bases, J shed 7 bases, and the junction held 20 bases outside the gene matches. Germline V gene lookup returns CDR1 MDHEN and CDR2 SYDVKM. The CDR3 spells CASSFRPLRGGERDGELFF. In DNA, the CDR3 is TGTGCCAGCAGTTTCCGACCCCTGCGGGGAGGTGAGCGGGACGGGGAGCTGTTTTTT.

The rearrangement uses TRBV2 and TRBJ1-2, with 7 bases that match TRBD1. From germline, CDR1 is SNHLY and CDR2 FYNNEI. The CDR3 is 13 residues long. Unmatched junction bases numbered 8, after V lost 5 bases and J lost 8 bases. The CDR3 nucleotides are TGTGCCAGCAGTCCAACAGACAGGGACGGCTACACCTTC. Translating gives CASSPTDRDGYTF.

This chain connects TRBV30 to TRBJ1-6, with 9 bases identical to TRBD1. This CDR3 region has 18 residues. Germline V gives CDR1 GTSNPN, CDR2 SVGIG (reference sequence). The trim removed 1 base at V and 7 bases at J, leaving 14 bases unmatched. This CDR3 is CAWSGDRGRFGGNSPLHF. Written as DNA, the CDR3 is TGTGCCTGGAGTGGTGACAGGGGGAGATTTGGGGGGAATTCACCCCTCCACTTT.

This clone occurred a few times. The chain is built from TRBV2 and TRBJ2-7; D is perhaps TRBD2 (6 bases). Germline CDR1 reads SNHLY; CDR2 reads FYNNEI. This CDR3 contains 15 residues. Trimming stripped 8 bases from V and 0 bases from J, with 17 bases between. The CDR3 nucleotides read TGTGCCAGCCGGTTTGGCGGGGCCGTCTCCTACGAGCAGTACTTC. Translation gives CASRFGGAVSYEQYF.

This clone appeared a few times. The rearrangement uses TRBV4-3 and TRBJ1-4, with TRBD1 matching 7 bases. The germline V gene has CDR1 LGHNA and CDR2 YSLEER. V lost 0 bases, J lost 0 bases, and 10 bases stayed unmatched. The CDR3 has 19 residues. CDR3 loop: CASSQEISEGQSTNEKLFF. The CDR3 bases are TGCGCCAGCAGCCAAGAGATTAGTGAGGGACAGTCAACTAATGAAAAACTGTTTTTT.

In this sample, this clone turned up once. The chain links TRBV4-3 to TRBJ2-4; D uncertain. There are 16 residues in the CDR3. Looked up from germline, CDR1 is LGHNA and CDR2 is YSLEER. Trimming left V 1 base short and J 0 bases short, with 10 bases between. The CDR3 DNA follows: TGCGCCAGCAGCCAAGCCAACTCAATAGCCAAAAACATTCAGTACTTC. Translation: CASSQANSIAKNIQYF.

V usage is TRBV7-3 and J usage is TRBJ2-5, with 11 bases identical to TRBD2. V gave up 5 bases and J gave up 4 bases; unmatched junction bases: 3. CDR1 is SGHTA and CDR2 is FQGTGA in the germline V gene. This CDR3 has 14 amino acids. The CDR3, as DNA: TGTGCCAGCAGCCCAACTAGCGGGGGAGAGACCCAGTACTTC. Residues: CASSPTSGGETQYF.

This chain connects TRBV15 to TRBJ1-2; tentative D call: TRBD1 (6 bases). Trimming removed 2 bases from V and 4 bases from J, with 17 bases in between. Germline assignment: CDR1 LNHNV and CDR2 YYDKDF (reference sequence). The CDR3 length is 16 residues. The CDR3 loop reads CATSRYVPRGFYGYTF. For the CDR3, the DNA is TGTGCCACCAGCAGATACGTACCCAGGGGCTTCTATGGCTACACCTTC.

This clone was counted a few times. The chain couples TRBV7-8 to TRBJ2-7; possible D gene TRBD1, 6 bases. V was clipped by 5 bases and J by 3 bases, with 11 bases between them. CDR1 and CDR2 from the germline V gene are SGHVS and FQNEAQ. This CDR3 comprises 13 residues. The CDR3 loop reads CASSTGPGYEQYF. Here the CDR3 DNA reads TGTGCCAGCAGCACAGGGCCTGGCTACGAGCAGTACTTC.

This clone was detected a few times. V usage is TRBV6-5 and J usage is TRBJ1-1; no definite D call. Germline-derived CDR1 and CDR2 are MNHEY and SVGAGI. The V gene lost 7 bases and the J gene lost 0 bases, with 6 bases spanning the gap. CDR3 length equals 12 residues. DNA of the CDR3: TGTGCCAGCACTAAGCTGAACACTGAAGCTTTCTTT. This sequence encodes CASTKLNTEAFF.

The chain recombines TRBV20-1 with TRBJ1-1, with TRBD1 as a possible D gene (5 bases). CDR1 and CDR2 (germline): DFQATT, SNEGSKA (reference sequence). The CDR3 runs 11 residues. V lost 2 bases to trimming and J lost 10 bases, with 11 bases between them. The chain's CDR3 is CSARPGPVAFF. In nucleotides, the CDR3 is TGCAGTGCTAGACCAGGGCCGGTAGCTTTCTTT.

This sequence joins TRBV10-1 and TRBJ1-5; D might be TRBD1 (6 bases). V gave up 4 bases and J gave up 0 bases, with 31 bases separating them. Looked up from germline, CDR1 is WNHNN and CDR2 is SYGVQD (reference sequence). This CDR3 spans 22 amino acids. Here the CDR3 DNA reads TGCGCCAGCAGTGTCTCCAATAAAAGCACAGGGCCCAAATCCTATAGCAATCAGCCCCAGCATTTT. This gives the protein CASSVSNKSTGPKSYSNQPQHF.

The CDR3 loop reads CASSYRQGANYGYTF. CDR3 nucleotides: TGTGCCAGCAGTTATCGACAGGGGGCTAACTATGGCTACACCTTC. This chain connects TRBV6-5 to TRBJ1-2, with 9 positions matching TRBD1. CDR1 and CDR2 (germline): MNHEY, SVGAGI. V gave up 3 bases and J gave up 0 bases; unmatched junction bases: 2. This CDR3 spans 15 amino acids.

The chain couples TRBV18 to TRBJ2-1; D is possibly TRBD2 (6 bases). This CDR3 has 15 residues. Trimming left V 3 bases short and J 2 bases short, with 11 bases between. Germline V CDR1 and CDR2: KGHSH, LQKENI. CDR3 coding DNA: TGTGCCAGCTCACCTCGGGCGGGAACCTACAATGAGCAGTTCTTC. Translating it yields CASSPRAGTYNEQFF. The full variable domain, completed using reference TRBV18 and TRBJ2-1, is NAGVMQNPRHLVRRRGQEARLRCSPMKGHSHVYWYRQLPEEGLKFMVYLQKENIIDESGMPKERFSAEFPKEGPSILRIQQVVRGDSAAYFCASSPRAGTYNEQFFGPGTRLTVL.